One and the same sample provided the 10 T cell receptor beta chains below, sequenced in a study of blood T cells in healthy people across ages. Through a sample-barcoded 5' primer and a J-beta primer mix, a second PCR was run for about 7 to 12 cycles. Via MiXCR, TCRdb re-called the 5' RACE reads, giving one row per CDR3 protein. The table shows under 1,100,000 distinct CDR3 sequences, with 20% to 25% occurring only once. These data were also reused for a study on T cells of mothers and their children.

The specimen was blood. The receptors were sampled from a girl between 2 and 10 years old in good health.

The rearrangement uses TRBV10-3 and TRBJ2-6, with 7 nucleotides matching TRBD2. Trimming cost V 11 bases and J 0 bases; bases outside gene matches: 1. This CDR3 is 13 amino acids long. Germline V gene lookup returns CDR1 ENHRY and CDR2 SYGVKD. The chain's CDR3 is CALAASGANVLTF. In DNA form, the CDR3 reads TGTGCCCTAGCGGCCTCTGGGGCCAACGTCCTGACTTTC.

In this sample, this clonotype turned up a few times. The rearrangement joins TRBV7-9 to TRBJ2-7; TRBD2 is a possible D gene (5 bases). Looked up from germline, CDR1 is SEHNR and CDR2 is FQNEAQ (reference sequence). The V end lost 1 base, the J end lost 7 bases, and 20 bases lay between the germline ends. This CDR3 spans 16 amino acids. The chain's CDR3 is CASSLGERLVYGEQYF. In nucleotides, the CDR3 is TGTGCCAGCAGCTTAGGGGAGCGGCTGGTCTACGGGGAGCAGTACTTC.

This clonotype was seen a few times. The rearrangement uses TRBV7-9 and TRBJ1-1, with 7 bases fitting TRBD1. The junction had 13 bases not matched to a gene; V was cut back by 5 bases and J by 1 base. This CDR3 contains 17 residues. Germline CDR1 is SEHNR and CDR2 is FQNEAQ (reference sequence). The CDR3 DNA reads TGTGCCAGCAGCAGCCCTAGGGGGCCGCCATCGAACACTGAAGCTTTCTTT. Amino acids: CASSSPRGPPSNTEAFF.

A note on this clonotype: At one end the junction does not follow the germline gene, possibly because of a read error. The J gene is TRBJ2-1, the V gene TRBV3-1; a weak D match, TRBD2 (5 bases). Germline V lookup: CDR1 LGHDT, CDR2 YNNKEL (reference sequence). This CDR3 is 14 amino acids long. The CDR3 DNA reads as TGTGCCGGCAGCCCCGACGGGCGGGTCAATGAGCAGTTCTTC. Its translation is CAGSPDGRVNEQFF.

The chain carries TRBV20-1 and TRBJ2-1; D is perhaps TRBD2 (6 bases). The CDR3 has 13 residues. With 3 bases removed from V and 4 bases from J, the gap between germline ends came to 10 bases. Germline values: CDR1 DFQATT, CDR2 SNEGSKA (reference sequence). CDR3 DNA: TGCAGTGCTAGCCGGGACTTATACAATGAGCAGTTCTTC. Translation: CSASRDLYNEQFF.

The sample holds many counts of this clonotype. The chain combines TRBV20-1 with TRBJ2-2; 7 nucleotides agree with TRBD1. The CDR3 extends over 16 amino acids. Germline lookup yields CDR1 DFQATT and CDR2 SNEGSKA (reference sequence). Unmatched junction bases numbered 10, after V lost 2 bases and J lost 4 bases. CDR3 residues: CSARRRATGLTGELFF. As DNA, the CDR3 is TGCAGTGCTAGAAGACGGGCGACAGGGCTCACCGGGGAGCTGTTTTTT.

In its sample, this clonotype was seen a few times. The chain combines TRBV10-1 with TRBJ2-1, with D possibly matching TRBD2 (7 bases). This CDR3 contains 16 residues. The V and J ends lost 2 bases and 9 bases respectively, with 20 bases between them. CDR1 WNHNN and CDR2 SYGVQD come from the germline V gene (reference sequence). CDR3 coding DNA: TGCGCCAGCAGTGAGCCCCCACGGGCGGGGGCTACTGAGCAGTTCTTC. It codes for CASSEPPRAGATEQFF.

The table lists this clonotype with a few counts. The rearrangement joins TRBV4-1 to TRBJ2-7; D may be TRBD1 (6 bases). V was pared by 4 bases and J by 3 bases, with 13 bases between. The CDR3 totals 14 residues. Germline assignment: CDR1 MGHRA and CDR2 YSYEKL. The CDR3 loop reads CASSRGPLLYEQYF. In nucleotides, the CDR3 is TGCGCCAGCAGCCGGGGGCCCCTCCTCTACGAGCAGTACTTC.

The chain combines TRBV24-1 with TRBJ2-1; D unresolved. The CDR3 sequence is 13 residues long. The germline V and J ends were trimmed by 2 bases and 8 bases, with 9 bases remaining between them. Looked up from germline, CDR1 is KGHDR and CDR2 is SFDVKD. The CDR3 DNA follows: TGTGCCACCAGTGATTCCCTATGGGATGAGCAGTTCTTC. Amino acids: CATSDSLWDEQFF.

V and J are TRBV6-2 or TRBV6-3 and TRBJ2-7; tentatively, D is TRBD1 (5 bases). CDR3 size: 14 residues. Germline CDR1 reads MNHEY; CDR2 reads SVGEGT. The V end lost 2 bases, the J end lost 5 bases, and 13 bases lay between the germline ends. The CDR3 DNA reads as TGTGCCAGCAGTTACGGCGGACATTTTGACGAGCAGTACTTC. This sequence encodes CASSYGGHFDEQYF.